The source of this TCR beta chain is a study of T cell clonality in common variable immunodeficiency. Regarding the study as a whole: Common variable immunodeficiency TCR beta sequences reportedly had fewer deletions and N-nucleotide insertions.

With 5 bases removed from V and 4 bases from J, the gap between germline ends came to 14 bases. The length of the CDR3 is 14 residues. Germline V gene lookup returns CDR1 SEHNR and CDR2 FQNEAQ (reference sequence). Only a few counts were recorded for this clone. Its antigen is not identified. The read ends 3 residues shy of where the CDR3 ends; the end is completed using the germline J gene. Measured with immunoSEQ multiplex PCR; TCRdb has only the in-frame clones, and not every one. The sample presents under 40,000 clones, none singletons. Sequenced: peripheral blood mononuclear cells. The chain combines TRBV7-9 with TRBJ1-2; possibly TRBD1 for D (6 bases). The clonotype was recovered from a human donor with common variable immunodeficiency. CDR3 sequence reads: CASSRLQGPYGYTF. Partial CDR3 DNA: TGTGCCAGCAGCCGACTTCAGGGGCCCTATGGC.